The rows below give T cell receptor beta chains drawn from one sample of a study of cytomegalovirus exposure and HLA in healthy donors. TCRdb keeps only in-frame clones here, not all; method: immunoSEQ multiplex PCR. The profile covers about 49,000 clones, with roughly 93% appearing a single time and under 1.5% taken by the ten largest. Sequenced: PBMCs. The receptors come from a man aged 18 to 35 in good health and CMV-seronegative. Both conserved end residues are part of each CDR3. The D gene is left open where the match is weak. A clone size is listed for some rows: how often the clone was seen (once, few, many), or a class if it is expanded.

15	.	TRBV28	TRBJ1-5	TRBD1	TGTGCCAGCAGTTCAGGGGGCCATAGCAATCAGCCCCAGCATTTT	CASSSGGHSNQPQHF
15	.	TRBV30	TRBJ2-2	TRBD2	TGTGCCTGGAGTGTGAGCGGGAGGGCCTCCGGGGAGCTGTTTTTT	CAWSVSGRASGELFF
13	.	TRBV28	TRBJ2-5	.	TGTGCCAGCAGCCGGCGGATTCAAGAGACCCAGTACTTC	CASSRRIQETQYF
13	.	TRBV9	TRBJ1-4	.	TGTGCCAGCTCCCGGACTGCTAATGAAAAACTGTTTTTT	CASSRTANEKLFF
14	.	TRBV10-1	TRBJ2-1	TRBD1	TGCGCCAGCAGCGACGGTGGCAGGGGGAATGAGCAGTTCTTC	CASSDGGRGNEQFF
12	.	TRBV18	TRBJ1-2	TRBD1	TGTGCCAGTTCAGACAGGGAGTATGGCTACACCTTC	CASSDREYGYTF
15	.	TRBV7-2	TRBJ2-1	TRBD2	TGTGCCAGCAGCTTAGATACGGGAGGTAACAATGAGCAGTTCTTC	CASSLDTGGNNEQFF
12	once	TRBV5-6	TRBJ2-5	.	TGTGCCAGCAGCGAGCGGCAAGAGACCCAGTACTTC	CASSERQETQYF
13	.	TRBV6-4	TRBJ2-1	.	TGTGCCAGCAGTGTCCGGCGGGGTAATGAGCAGTTCTTC	CASSVRRGNEQFF
13	few	TRBV30	TRBJ1-5	.	TGTGCCTGGAGTCAGGGGACCAATCAGCCCCAGCATTTT	CAWSQGTNQPQHF
14	.	TRBV11-2	TRBJ2-7	.	TGTGCCAGCAGCCACGCGGGGTTCTCCTACGAGCAGTACTTC	CASSHAGFSYEQYF
15	.	TRBV7-6	TRBJ1-1	.	TGTGCCAGCAGCTTAGTCCCAGGCTGGAACACTGAAGCTTTCTTT	CASSLVPGWNTEAFF
14	.	TRBV19	TRBJ2-3	.	TGTGCCAGTAGTTTCGGGACTTCCTTTGATACGCAGTATTTT	CASSFGTSFDTQYF
15	.	TRBV5-1	TRBJ1-4	.	TGCGCCAGCAGCCGGGCGGGACGGACGGATGAAAAACTGTTTTTT	CASSRAGRTDEKLFF
15	.	TRBV5-1	TRBJ2-3	TRBD2	TGCGCCAGCAGCTGGGCGGGAGTTGGGGCAGATACGCAGTATTTT	CASSWAGVGADTQYF
17	once	TRBV5-4	TRBJ2-7	TRBD2	TGTGCCAGCACCCCCGGAAGCGGGAGGGCTCACACGGGTGAGCAGTACTTC	CASTPGSGRAHTGEQYF
15	.	TRBV7-2	TRBJ1-5	TRBD1	TGTGCCAGCAGCTTACAGGGGGAATTCAATCAGCCCCAGCATTTT	CASSLQGEFNQPQHF
15	once	TRBV6-5	TRBJ2-7	TRBD2	TGTGCCAGCAGAGAACATAGCGGGGCCCTCAGTGAGCAGTACTTC	CASREHSGALSEQYF
16	.	TRBV4-1	TRBJ2-7	TRBD2	TGCGCCAGCAGCCACCTCCCCCTGACTAGCGAGTACGAGCAGTACTTC	CASSHLPLTSEYEQYF
14	.	TRBV5-4	TRBJ1-4	TRBD1	TGTGCCAGCAGAAACAGGGGAATGGATGAAAAACTGTTTTTT	CASRNRGMDEKLFF
18	.	TRBV4-2	TRBJ2-5	.	TGTGCCAGCAGCCAAGCTCCGCACAATCAGGTTTCCCAAGAGACCCAGTACTTC	CASSQAPHNQVSQETQYF
13	once	TRBV2	TRBJ2-3	.	TGTGCCAGCAAGGGGCCTGGCACAGATACGCAGTATTTT	CASKGPGTDTQYF
16	.	TRBV7-2	TRBJ1-5	.	TGTGCCAGCAGCATAATCCAGGGAGGGGGAAATCAGCCCCAGCATTTT	CASSIIQGGGNQPQHF
15	.	TRBV6-1	TRBJ2-5	TRBD2	TGTGCCAGCAGTGCACTAGCGGGGGGACAAGAGACCCAGTACTTC	CASSALAGGQETQYF
17	.	TRBV28	TRBJ2-3	TRBD2	TGTGCCAGCAGTCCCCCGGGACTAGCGGTCAGCACAGATACGCAGTATTTT	CASSPPGLAVSTDTQYF
14	.	TRBV9	TRBJ1-1	.	TGTGCCAGCAGCCCCCGACAGCTGGGGACTGAAGCTTTCTTT	CASSPRQLGTEAFF
13	.	TRBV21-1	TRBJ1-1	.	TGTGCCAGCAGCAAAGGGACGGACTCTGAAGCTTTCTTT	CASSKGTDSEAFF
18	once	TRBV7-9	TRBJ2-6	.	TGTGCCAGCAGCCCGCCCCAGGGCAGCTCCTCTGGGGCCAACGTCCTGACTTTC	CASSPPQGSSSGANVLTF
15	.	TRBV7-3	TRBJ1-1	TRBD1	TGTGCCAGCAGCCTCGGACAGGGGGCGGACACTGAAGCTTTCTTT	CASSLGQGADTEAFF
14	.	TRBV18	TRBJ2-2	TRBD1	TGTGCCAGTTCCGGGACAGGGAACACCGGGGAGCTGTTTTTT	CASSGTGNTGELFF
13	.	TRBV5-6	TRBJ2-7	.	TGTGCCAGCAGCTTGGCTAGGGGGTACGAGCAGTACTTC	CASSLARGYEQYF
14	.	TRBV28	TRBJ1-5	.	TGTGCCGGCAGGGCAGATTATAGCAATCAGCCCCAGCATTTT	CAGRADYSNQPQHF
15	once	TRBV9	TRBJ2-1	TRBD2	TGTGCCAGCAGCTTTAGCGGGAACTCCTACAATGAGCAGTTCTTC	CASSFSGNSYNEQFF
15	.	TRBV11-2	TRBJ2-7	.	TGTGCCAGCAGCTTAGAGAGGCAGGGGTTATACGAGCAGTACTTC	CASSLERQGLYEQYF
17	.	TRBV4-1	TRBJ2-3	TRBD2	TGCGCCAGCAGCCTCGGGACTAGCGGGAGAGGTACAGATACGCAGTATTTT	CASSLGTSGRGTDTQYF
14	.	TRBV7-6	TRBJ1-1	.	TGTGCCAGCAGCTTTCGGAGCACGGGCACTGAAGCTTTCTTT	CASSFRSTGTEAFF
14	.	TRBV5-6	TRBJ2-2	.	TGTGCCAGCAGCCGCGACAGGAACACCGGGGAGCTGTTTTTT	CASSRDRNTGELFF
13	.	TRBV18	TRBJ1-2	.	TGTGCCAGCTCAAGAGGGATTAACTATGGCTACACCTTC	CASSRGINYGYTF
15	.	TRBV11-2	TRBJ1-1	.	TGTGCCAGCAGGGCGATTGCAGGGCAAGGGTCTGAAGCTTTCTTT	CASRAIAGQGSEAFF
13	once	TRBV27	TRBJ2-3	.	TGTGCCAGCACAATGGGGGCCACAGATACGCAGTATTTT	CASTMGATDTQYF
14	.	TRBV7-6	TRBJ1-1	TRBD1	TGTGCCAGCAGCTCGACAGGGGCAGGCACTGAAGCTTTCTTT	CASSSTGAGTEAFF
15	.	TRBV7-9	TRBJ2-1	TRBD2	TGTGCCAGCAGCCCACCGGGACTACCCCCCAATGAGCAGTTCTTC	CASSPPGLPPNEQFF
14	.	TRBV11-2	TRBJ2-7	TRBD1	TGTGCCAGCAGCCCTCGGACAGGAGCCTACGAGCAGTACTTC	CASSPRTGAYEQYF
14	.	TRBV11-1	TRBJ2-3	.	TGTGCCAGCAGCTTAAGACAGCCCACAGATACGCAGTATTTT	CASSLRQPTDTQYF
14	.	TRBV7-7	TRBJ2-5	.	TGTGCTAGCAGCTTAGGAGGCAGCCAAGAGACCCAGTACTTC	CASSLGGSQETQYF
15	.	TRBV5-4	TRBJ2-7	TRBD2	TGTGCCAGCAGCTTGACTAGCGGTCACACCTACGAGCAGTACTTC	CASSLTSGHTYEQYF
15	.	TRBV27	TRBJ1-3	.	TGTGCCAGCAGGGCCGGACGGGGCTCTGGAAACACCATATATTTT	CASRAGRGSGNTIYF
13	once	TRBV6-6	TRBJ1-5	.	TGTGCCAGCAGTTACTCGAGGGTCCAGCCCCAGCATTTT	CASSYSRVQPQHF
13	.	TRBV7-6	TRBJ1-5	.	TGTGCCAGCAGCTTCAATAGCAATCAGCCCCAGCATTTT	CASSFNSNQPQHF
12	.	TRBV2	TRBJ2-2	.	TGTGCCAGCAGCACGGGCACCGGGGAGCTGTTTTTT	CASSTGTGELFF
16	.	TRBV19	TRBJ1-4	.	TGTGCCAGTAGTATGGGCCTCGGGGGTCTATGGGAAAAACTGTTTTTT	CASSMGLGGLWEKLFF
14	.	TRBV5-1	TRBJ2-7	.	TGCGCCAGCAGCAAGGAAGGACAGTCCTACGAGCAGTACTTC	CASSKEGQSYEQYF
13	.	TRBV7-2	TRBJ2-5	.	TGTGCCAGCAGCTTTGTAGCGCCGGAGACCCAGTACTTC	CASSFVAPETQYF